Each of the 20 T cell receptor beta chains below was sequenced from the same sample in a study of CD4+ T cells in melanoma. Profiled with immunoSEQ multiplex PCR; TCRdb holds only in-frame clones, not every one. Altogether 20,000 or so clones are present, around 80% being singletons, with the ten largest covering around 9.7%. These receptor sequences come from a human donor with melanoma.

The rearrangement joins TRBV6-5 to TRBJ1-1, with 11 positions matching TRBD1. This CDR3 has 13 residues. Germline V lookup: CDR1 MNHEY, CDR2 SVGAGI. The V and J ends lost 5 bases and 10 bases, in that order; junction bases with no gene match: 6. CDR3 in amino acids: CASSTGQGVGAFF. For the CDR3, the DNA is TGTGCCAGCAGTACGGGACAGGGGGTGGGAGCTTTCTTT.

The rearrangement links TRBV6-5 to TRBJ1-6; unclear D gene. The CDR3 extends over 13 amino acids. Per germline, CDR1 MNHEY and CDR2 SVGAGI. Deletions cut 5 bases from V and 7 bases from J, with 9 bases between. The CDR3 nucleotides are TGTGCCAGCAGTCCCCGGCCGAATTCACCCCTCCACTTT. Translated: CASSPRPNSPLHF.

Comment on this clone: The junction shows a germline mismatch at one end, possibly a read error. The rearrangement uses TRBV5-4 and TRBJ1-2, with a possible D match to TRBD1 (5 bases). CDR1 and CDR2 from the germline V gene are SGHNT and YYREEE (reference sequence). There are 14 residues in the CDR3. CDR3 nucleotides: TGTGCCAGCAGCTATCGACAGTCTAAGTATGGCTACACCTTC. Amino acids: CASSYRQSKYGYTF.

The chain couples TRBV6-1 to TRBJ1-2; the D is unclear. This CDR3 is built from 13 residues. V dropped 7 bases and J dropped 8 bases, with 17 bases sitting between them. Germline CDR1 MNHNS, CDR2 SASEGT. As DNA, the CDR3 is TGTGCCAGCACCCTTGACACGTTCTACGGCTACACCTTC. Its protein is CASTLDTFYGYTF.

The chain combines TRBV7-9 with TRBJ1-1, with D uncertain. Germline CDR1 is SEHNR and CDR2 is FQNEAQ (reference sequence). V gave up 1 base and J gave up 0 bases, with 6 bases separating them. The CDR3 covers 14 residues. CDR3 region: CASSLERMNTEAFF. DNA for the CDR3: TGTGCCAGCAGCTTAGAGCGCATGAACACTGAAGCTTTCTTT.

V gene TRBV9 combines with J gene TRBJ2-3, with unresolved D. The CDR3 is 14 amino acids. Germline values: CDR1 SGDLS, CDR2 YYNGEE. The V end was cut by 0 bases, the J end by 0 bases, with 5 bases between. CDR3 protein: CASSVEGSTDTQYF. CDR3 DNA: TGTGCCAGCAGCGTAGAGGGCAGCACAGATACGCAGTATTTT.

The rearrangement links TRBV7-9 to TRBJ2-7; 8 positions agree with TRBD2. V trimming: 5 bases; J trimming: 2 bases; junction bases outside the gene matches: 11. Germline V gene data show CDR1 as SEHNR and CDR2 as FQNEAQ (reference sequence). CDR3 length equals 16 residues. In DNA form, the CDR3 reads TGTGCCAGCAGCCTTTCGGGAGGGATTGGAACCTACGAGCAGTACTTC. It yields the protein CASSLSGGIGTYEQYF.

The chain is built from TRBV7-9 and TRBJ1-3, with D unclear. The germline V gene encodes CDR1 SEHNR and CDR2 FQNEAQ (reference sequence). The V and J ends lost 5 bases and 2 bases respectively, with 13 bases between them. The CDR3 sequence is 15 residues long. The CDR3: CASSRAGSTGNTIYF. For the CDR3, the DNA is TGTGCCAGCAGCCGAGCTGGCTCGACTGGAAACACCATATATTTT.

The chain has TRBV19 and TRBJ2-7, with D possibly being TRBD1 (5 bases). Trimming cost V 5 bases and J 2 bases, with 16 bases left between them. CDR1 is LNHDA and CDR2 is SQIVND in the germline V gene (reference sequence). The CDR3 extends over 15 amino acids. Here the CDR3 reads CASSSLAGNTYEQYF. The CDR3 nucleotides read TGTGCCAGTAGTTCGTTGGCAGGGAACACCTACGAGCAGTACTTC.

The gene calls are TRBV7-9 and TRBJ2-1, with D maybe TRBD2 (7 bases). From germline, CDR1 is SEHNR and CDR2 FQNEAQ (reference sequence). Deletions cut 5 bases from V and 4 bases from J, with 18 bases between. This CDR3 has 16 residues. CDR3 region: CASSLADGGPYNEQFF. CDR3 bases: TGTGCCAGCAGCCTCGCCGACGGGGGGCCATACAATGAGCAGTTCTTC.

This clone occurred once. DNA of the CDR3: TGTGCCAGCAGTCACCAGTCAGGCGTAGAAGCTTTCTTT. Protein product: CASSHQSGVEAFF. The chain recombines TRBV2 with TRBJ1-1, with D unresolved. Germline V gene data show CDR1 as SNHLY and CDR2 as FYNNEI. This CDR3 spans 13 amino acids. V was trimmed by 5 bases and J by 8 bases, leaving 15 bases between them.

V gene TRBV29-1 combines with J gene TRBJ1-2; a weak D match, TRBD1 (5 bases). The CDR3 is made up of 12 amino acids. Germline V gene data show CDR1 as SQVTM and CDR2 as ANQGSEA. Trimming left V 7 bases short and J 6 bases short, with 15 bases between. CDR3 nucleotides: TGCAGCGATGGGACTTTGGCCCATGGCTACACCTTC. This translates into CSDGTLAHGYTF. Full variable domain (rest looked up from reference TRBV29-1 and TRBJ1-2): SAVISQKPSRDICQRGTSLTIQCQVDSQVTMMFWYRQQPGQSLTLIATANQGSEATYESGFVIDKFPISRPNLTFSTLTVSNMSPEDSSIYLCSDGTLAHGYTFGSGTRLTVV.

This clone came up a few times. The CDR3 sequence: CASGISRGEKLFF. In DNA, the CDR3 is TGTGCCAGCGGGATCAGCCGGGGGGAAAAACTGTTTTTT. The chain employs TRBV2 and TRBJ1-4; D perhaps matches TRBD1 (5 bases). V lost 8 bases and J 8 bases, leaving 15 bases between the germline ends. The CDR3 is made up of 13 amino acids. From germline, CDR1 is SNHLY and CDR2 FYNNEI.

Concerning this clone: Other DNA sequences in this specimen translate into the identical CDR3. This chain joins TRBV4-1 and TRBJ2-2; 7 bases align to TRBD2. This CDR3 has 17 amino acids. The germline CDR1 and CDR2 sequences are MGHRA and YSYEKL. J lost 0 bases, V lost 9 bases, and 13 bases had no gene match. The CDR3 DNA reads TGCGCCAGTACTAGGGCGGGGGACCCGTCGAACACCGGGGAGCTGTTTTTT. Residues: CASTRAGDPSNTGELFF.

CDR3 loop: CASSVAHSRGIGELFF. CDR3 coding DNA: TGTGCCAGCAGCGTAGCTCACAGCCGGGGGATCGGGGAGCTGTTTTTT. This rearrangement joins TRBV9 to TRBJ2-2, with TRBD2 as a possible D gene (6 bases). The CDR3 runs to 16 residues. CDR1 SGDLS and CDR2 YYNGEE come from the germline V gene. Trimming stripped 0 bases from V and 7 bases from J, with 16 bases between.

V and J are TRBV19 and TRBJ1-2, with 7 bases matching TRBD1. This CDR3 spans 14 amino acids. With V trimmed by 5 bases and J by 6 bases, 9 bases remained unmatched. Germline assignment: CDR1 LNHDA and CDR2 SQIVND (reference sequence). The DNA for the CDR3 is TGTGCCAGTAGTCGACAGGGTTATTCCCATGGCTACACCTTC. Protein: CASSRQGYSHGYTF.

This rearrangement joins TRBV15 to TRBJ1-4; D not certain. V lost 3 bases and J lost 0, with 11 bases in between. The CDR3 totals 16 residues. Germline CDR1 LNHNV, CDR2 YYDKDF (reference sequence). The CDR3 nucleotides read TGTGCCACCAGCAGGCCGGGCGCCACAACTAATGAAAAACTGTTTTTT. This gives the protein CATSRPGATTNEKLFF.

CDR3 in amino acids: CASSDRTFTLTYEQYF. The CDR3, as DNA: TGTGCCAGCAGTGACCGGACCTTTACCCTAACCTACGAGCAGTACTTC. The rearrangement links TRBV6-1 to TRBJ2-7; D is ambiguous. V lost 3 bases to trimming and J lost 2 bases, with 17 bases between them. The CDR3 is 16 residues long. CDR1 is MNHNS, CDR2 SASEGT, per germline.

The V gene is TRBV18, the J gene TRBJ2-7; D may be TRBD1 (5 bases). The germline CDR1 and CDR2 sequences are KGHSH and LQKENI. The V end was cut by 3 bases, the J end by 5 bases, with 11 bases between. The CDR3 runs to 13 residues. The CDR3 protein is CASSPNQGNEQYF. The CDR3 region has the DNA TGTGCCAGCTCACCTAACCAGGGCAACGAGCAGTACTTC.

V and J are TRBV4-1 and TRBJ2-6, with no clear D. V was trimmed by 5 bases and J by 4 bases, leaving 21 bases between them. This CDR3 contains 18 residues. Germline V gene sequence: CDR1 MGHRA, CDR2 YSYEKL. CDR3 in DNA: TGCGCCAGCAGCTATACTCCTACTCATTCCTCAGGGGCCAACGTCCTGACTTTC. It is translated as CASSYTPTHSSGANVLTF.